The 5 T cell receptor beta chains given below trace back to one sample, sequenced in a study of response to subunit inactivated influenza vaccine. TCRdb ran MiXCR on the RT-PCR reads and lists one entry per CDR3 protein. The data hold roughly 650,000 distinct CDR3 sequences, with 15% to 18% observed a single time. The source was PBMCs from blood, collected 12 days after vaccination. The receptors here all came from a man in his forties or fifties who received an inactivated influenza vaccine.

The rearrangement links TRBV7-9 to TRBJ2-3; 7 bases line up with TRBD2. V shed 3 bases and J 4 bases; nucleotides not matched to a gene: 7. The CDR3 is 15 amino acids. Germline V lookup: CDR1 SEHNR, CDR2 FQNEAQ (reference sequence). CDR3 amino acids: CASSFRAGTADTQYF. The CDR3 DNA reads TGTGCCAGCAGCTTCCGAGCGGGGACCGCAGATACGCAGTATTTT.

The rearrangement uses TRBV6-5 and TRBJ2-5, with TRBD1 identical over 7 bases. This CDR3 is 15 amino acids long. Germline V CDR1 and CDR2: MNHEY, SVGAGI. V was pared by 3 bases and J by 5 bases, with 9 bases of the junction left unmatched. CDR3 loop: CASSYVSGGVETQYF. Written as DNA, the CDR3 is TGTGCCAGCAGTTATGTGTCAGGGGGTGTGGAGACCCAGTACTTC.

J is TRBJ2-7 and V is TRBV5-1; D call uncertain. With 5 bases removed from V and 3 bases from J, the gap between germline ends came to 21 bases. The V gene's germline CDR1 is SGHRS and CDR2 YFSETQ. There are 16 residues in the CDR3. CDR3 coding DNA: TGCGCCAGCAGTCTCCAACGGGCCCCCGGATACTACGAGCAGTACTTC. Its translation is CASSLQRAPGYYEQYF. The full variable domain, in which reference TRBV5-1 and TRBJ2-7 provide the parts outside the CDR3, is KAGVTQTPRYLIKTRGQQVTLSCSPISGHRSVSWYQQTPGQGLQFLFEYFSETQRNKGNFPGRFSGRQFSNSRSEMNVSTLELGDSALYLCASSLQRAPGYYEQYFGPGTRLTVT.

The chain employs TRBV28 and TRBJ2-3; 14 bases agree with TRBD2. Germline-derived CDR1 and CDR2 are MDHEN and SYDVKM. This CDR3 is built from 18 residues. V dropped 1 base and J dropped 6; count of bases not matched to a gene: 9. CDR3 sequence (DNA): TGTGCCAGCAGTTTATTGGGACTAGCGGGAGTTTCTTCGGATACGCAGTATTTT. Translation: CASSLLGLAGVSSDTQYF.

This chain uses TRBV29-1 with TRBJ2-5; D uncertain. Trimming took off 1 base at V and 4 bases at J, with 4 bases between the two ends. CDR1 is SQVTM, CDR2 ANQGSEA, per germline. The CDR3 length is 11 residues. The CDR3 region has the DNA TGCAGCGTTGAAGCAACAGAGACCCAGTACTTC. Residues: CSVEATETQYF.